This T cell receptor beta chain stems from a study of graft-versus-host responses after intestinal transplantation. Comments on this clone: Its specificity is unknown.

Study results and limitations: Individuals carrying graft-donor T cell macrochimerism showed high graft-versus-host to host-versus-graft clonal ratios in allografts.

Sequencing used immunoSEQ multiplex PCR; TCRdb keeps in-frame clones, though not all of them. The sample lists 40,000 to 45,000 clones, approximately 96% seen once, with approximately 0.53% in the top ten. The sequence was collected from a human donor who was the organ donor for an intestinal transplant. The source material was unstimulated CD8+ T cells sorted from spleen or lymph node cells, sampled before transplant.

The CDR3 is CATREGPSSYNEQFF. CDR3 coding DNA: TGTGCCACCCGAGAGGGACCGAGCTCCTACAATGAGCAGTTCTTC. The gene calls are TRBV6-4 and TRBJ2-1; D might be TRBD1 or TRBD2, each matching 5 bases. V shed 10 bases and J shed 0 bases, with 16 bases lying between them. Germline lookup yields CDR1 MRHNA and CDR2 SNTAGT. The CDR3 has 15 residues.